A selection of T cell receptor beta chains follows, all from one sample in a study of T cells in Graves' hyperthyroidism and ophthalmopathy. TCRdb reanalysed the multiplex PCR reads using MiXCR and keeps one entry per CDR3 protein. The data show about 380,000 distinct CDR3 sequences, with more than 12% seen just once and 20% held by the top ten. Sequenced sample: blood. Receptors were obtained from a woman aged 25 to 39 with Graves' ophthalmopathy. Both conserved end residues are trimmed from each CDR3. The order of the fields is V gene, J gene, CDR3 protein.

V: TRBV6-1
J: TRBJ1-1
CDR3: ASRDARGAYTEAF

V: TRBV10-3
J: TRBJ2-3
CDR3: ATSPPSRQGTQY

V: TRBV11-2
J: TRBJ1-2
CDR3: ASSLGQGPNYGYT

V: TRBV7-2
J: TRBJ1-4
CDR3: ASSTTGAGGIGTNEKLF

V: TRBV5-1
J: TRBJ1-3
CDR3: ASSSTPDRGNTIY

V: TRBV12-3/TRBV12-4
J: TRBJ1-6
CDR3: ASSPYILGRDFRNSPLH

V: TRBV19
J: TRBJ2-2
CDR3: ASYRDTGELF

V: TRBV10-2
J: TRBJ1-2
CDR3: ASSDWGYGYT

V: TRBV4-1
J: TRBJ2-7
CDR3: ASSQAGGIGDEQY

V: TRBV5-5
J: TRBJ1-6
CDR3: ASSLIAGDNLPLH

V: TRBV5-1
J: TRBJ2-2
CDR3: ASSLKSPGELF

V: TRBV5-5
J: TRBJ2-5
CDR3: ASSSRERYQETQY

V: TRBV11-2
J: TRBJ2-1
CDR3: ASSLEGAGANEQF

V: TRBV19
J: TRBJ2-6
CDR3: ASSAFGGPGANVLT

V: TRBV6-1
J: TRBJ2-7
CDR3: ASSPRGGDSAYEQY

V: TRBV7-9
J: TRBJ1-1
CDR3: ASSRTDRGRTNTEAF

V: TRBV28
J: TRBJ2-1
CDR3: ASSRRWAGGTLSYNEQF

V: TRBV28
J: TRBJ2-1
CDR3: ASQGMEQF

V: TRBV27
J: TRBJ2-7
CDR3: ASTLGNEQY

V: TRBV28
J: TRBJ2-7
CDR3: ASTSGLGRNEQY

V: TRBV10-2
J: TRBJ2-1
CDR3: ASSVILAGANEQF

V: TRBV7-9
J: TRBJ2-3
CDR3: ASSLEGLDSDTQY

V: TRBV7-9
J: TRBJ2-1
CDR3: ASSLVGTSNEQF

V: TRBV27
J: TRBJ2-3
CDR3: ASAWGAVADTQY

V: TRBV20-1
J: TRBJ2-1
CDR3: SARDPPSGDGDEQF

V: TRBV6-5
J: TRBJ2-5
CDR3: ASSYVRTGEETQY

V: TRBV28
J: TRBJ1-4
CDR3: ASSFNEKLF

V: TRBV2
J: TRBJ2-6
CDR3: ASRGRSGANVLT

V: TRBV14
J: TRBJ2-5
CDR3: ASSQGDRLAWETQY

V: TRBV4-2
J: TRBJ2-3
CDR3: ASSQGFGLAGGLSTQY

V: TRBV6-2/TRBV6-3
J: TRBJ1-1
CDR3: ASSNPDRAATEAF

V: TRBV6-5
J: TRBJ2-7
CDR3: ASSYGGGTVSYEQY

V: TRBV5-5
J: TRBJ2-4
CDR3: ASSTRDRGLNIQY

V: TRBV28
J: TRBJ2-6
CDR3: ASTSGANALT

V: TRBV2
J: TRBJ1-5
CDR3: ASRARGAGNQPQH

V: TRBV19
J: TRBJ1-5
CDR3: ASTGQGARPQH

V: TRBV5-1
J: TRBJ2-2
CDR3: ASSFTGTGPGELF

V: TRBV19
J: TRBJ2-5
CDR3: ASNSWGTGNQETQY

V: TRBV30
J: TRBJ1-2
CDR3: AWSGQGDGYT

V: TRBV28
J: TRBJ1-2
CDR3: ASSSSTDHYGYT

V: TRBV20-1
J: TRBJ2-7
CDR3: SARDSQGGPYEQY